This paragraph reports one TCR beta chain. The trim removed 4 bases at V and 5 bases at J, leaving 8 bases unmatched. The CDR3 extends over 15 amino acids. Germline loops: CDR1 SEHNR, CDR2 FQNEAQ (reference sequence). These data come from a study of blood T cell repertoires in COVID-19. Overall study context: The study drew acute and convalescent COVID-19 samples from the United States, Italy and Spain. In each case, the material was cDNA or gDNA derived from T cells, B-cell-depleted T cells, or PBMCs.

Per the original methods: Using reference gene primer amplification, nucleated cell counts were estimated. Profiled with immunoSEQ multiplex PCR; TCRdb holds only in-frame clones, not every one. Clone size and the V and J calls come from that table; the DNA yielded D and trimming. The table has hundreds of thousands of clones, 86% seen once. Source material: peripheral blood. The chain carries TRBV7-9 and TRBJ1-1; 9 bases agree with TRBD1. The TCR sequence derives from an older woman with COVID-19, enrolled during active disease. The CDR3 DNA sequence: TGTGCCAGCAGCTCACAGGGGGCTGATGATACTGAAGCTTTCTTT. This sequence encodes CASSSQGADDTEAFF.